These 27 T cell receptor beta chains were sequenced from one sample in a study of T cells in Graves' hyperthyroidism and ophthalmopathy. Using RNA transcripts as the source, TCR beta CDR3 regions were amplified. In the first-round RT-PCR of the TCR CDR3, the HTBI primer set was used. TCRdb itself ran the multiplex PCR reads through MiXCR, one entry per CDR3 protein. Of over 400,000 distinct CDR3 sequences listed, 22% were seen once; the top ten hold around 47%. The sequenced material came from blood. These receptors originate from a woman between 70 and 85 years old with Graves' ophthalmopathy.

This clonotype was seen only a few times. The chain has TRBV3-1 and TRBJ2-1; D is perhaps TRBD2 (5 bases). Germline-derived CDR1 and CDR2 are LGHDT and YNNKEL (reference sequence). This CDR3 is built from 12 residues. Trimming cost V 8 bases and J 4 bases, with 9 bases left between them. DNA of the CDR3: TGTGCCAGCGGGGAGCGGTACAATGAGCAGTTCTTC. Its translation: CASGERYNEQFF.

This clonotype was found a few times. This sequence joins TRBV3-1 and TRBJ1-2; 11 bases are a match to TRBD1. Germline CDR1 reads LGHDT; CDR2 reads YNNKEL (reference sequence). J gave up 5 bases and V 4 bases, and 3 bases lay outside the gene matches. The CDR3 extends over 14 amino acids. CDR3 loop: CASSRDRGRYGYTF. The CDR3 DNA reads as TGTGCCAGCAGCCGGGACAGGGGGAGGTATGGCTACACCTTC.

The V gene is TRBV5-1, the J gene TRBJ2-3, with D tentatively TRBD1 (6 bases). CDR3 length: 13 residues. Trimming removed 4 bases from V and 3 bases from J, with 9 bases in between. The germline V gene has CDR1 SGHRS and CDR2 YFSETQ. The CDR3 DNA is TGCGCCAGCAGCAACAGGGTTACAGATACGCAGTATTTT. Protein product: CASSNRVTDTQYF.

On this clonotype: A much larger clone lies one base from this, so it may be a read error. The chain links TRBV12-3 or TRBV12-4 to TRBJ1-1; D unresolved. CDR3 size: 15 residues. Trimming shortened V by 5 bases and J by 0 bases, and 13 bases separated the two germline ends. Here the CDR3 DNA reads TGTGCCAGCAGTCCCACACGACGGATGAACACTGAAGCTTTCTTT. Translation gives CASSPTRRMNTEAFF.

This clonotype turned up a few times. The gene calls are TRBV28 and TRBJ2-7; 7 bases are a match to TRBD1. Germline assignment: CDR1 MDHEN and CDR2 SYDVKM. J was trimmed by 2 bases and V by 3 bases; bases with no gene match: 7. CDR3 size: 15 residues. For the CDR3, the DNA is TGTGCCAGCAGTTTGGGACAGATAAATACCTACGAGCAGTACTTC. It yields the protein CASSLGQINTYEQYF.

This chain links TRBV12-3 or TRBV12-4 with TRBJ2-7; possibly TRBD1 for D (5 bases). V gave up 3 bases and J gave up 7 bases, with 10 bases separating them. This CDR3 is 12 amino acids long. The CDR3 coding sequence is TGTGCCAGCAGTTTTATCAGGGTTGAGCAGTACTTC. It translates to CASSFIRVEQYF.

As to this clonotype: Because it lacks the conserved phenylalanine or tryptophan at the end, this CDR3 is likely a read error. The chain joins TRBV7-9 to TRBJ2-3, with 7 bases fitting TRBD2. CDR3 size: 14 residues. Germline assignment: CDR1 SEHNR and CDR2 FQNEAQ (reference sequence). Trimming removed 0 bases from V and 3 bases from J; junction bases left unmatched: 0. The CDR3, as DNA: TGTGCCAGCAGCTTAGCTAGCGGGACAGATACGCAGTATATT. Translation: CASSLASGTDTQYI.

Only a few counts were recorded for this clonotype. The gene calls are TRBV28 and TRBJ1-5; 9 bases agree with TRBD1. The CDR3 totals 16 residues. The V gene end was trimmed by 4 bases and the J gene end by 6 bases; junction bases not matched to a gene: 10. Germline V gene data show CDR1 as MDHEN and CDR2 as SYDVKM. CDR3 in amino acids: CASSSGQGSRGQPQHF. For the CDR3, the DNA is TGTGCCAGCAGTTCTGGACAGGGGTCTAGGGGTCAGCCCCAGCATTTT.

This clonotype was detected a few times. The chain is built from TRBV20-1 and TRBJ2-1; no firm D call. The germline V gene encodes CDR1 DFQATT and CDR2 SNEGSKA (reference sequence). Trimming cost V 5 bases and J 5 bases, with 4 bases left between them. The CDR3 contains 10 residues. As DNA, the CDR3 is TGCAGTGCTGAGAACAATGAGCAGTTCTTC. Its translation: CSAENNEQFF.

This chain uses TRBV27 with TRBJ2-7, with D perhaps given as TRBD1 or TRBD2 (5 bases each). Germline V gene lookup returns CDR1 MNHEY and CDR2 SMNVEV (reference sequence). The germline V and J ends were trimmed by 3 bases and 1 base, with 7 bases remaining between them. The CDR3 totals 13 residues. In DNA form, the CDR3 reads TGTGCCAGCAGTTTCAGGGAGTCCTACGAGCAGTACTTC. This gives the protein CASSFRESYEQYF.

This clonotype was found many times. V gene TRBV7-2 combines with J gene TRBJ2-7, with TRBD2 identical over 11 bases. Germline loops: CDR1 SGHTA, CDR2 FQGNSA. This CDR3 comprises 14 residues. Trimming removed 2 bases from V and 4 bases from J; junction bases left unmatched: 1. DNA of the CDR3: TGTGCCAGCAGCTTACGACTAGCGGGATACGAGCAGTACTTC. Protein: CASSLRLAGYEQYF.

Remarks on this clonotype: Given a much more abundant clone one base away, this may be a read error. The rearrangement joins TRBV20-1 to TRBJ2-1; D is undetermined. Germline V gene data show CDR1 as DFQATT and CDR2 as SNEGSKA (reference sequence). The CDR3 runs 11 residues. The CDR3 bases are TGCAGTGCTAGTTGGGGAAATGAGCAGCTCTTC. It specifies CSASWGNEQLF.

V usage is TRBV20-1 and J usage is TRBJ2-3; TRBD2 matches 8 bases. Germline CDR1 reads DFQATT; CDR2 reads SNEGSKA (reference sequence). Trimming at V came to 5 bases and at J to 0 bases, leaving 4 bases not matched to a gene. CDR3 size: 14 residues. The CDR3 nucleotides read TGCAGTGCTCCGAGCGGGGGCAGCACAGATACGCAGTATTTT. The encoded protein is CSAPSGGSTDTQYF.

The chain uses TRBV11-2 and TRBJ2-5; 14 bases are shared with TRBD2. Germline-derived CDR1 and CDR2 are SGHAT and FQNNGV. The CDR3 has 18 amino acids. The V gene end was trimmed by 5 bases and the J gene end by 2 bases; junction bases not matched to a gene: 10. The CDR3 DNA follows: TGTGCCAGCAGCGCCGGGACTAGCGGGAGTAGTGGGCAAGAGACCCAGTACTTC. Translation: CASSAGTSGSSGQETQYF.

The genes are TRBV14 and TRBJ2-2; TRBD2 matches 8 bases. Germline CDR1 SGHDN, CDR2 FVKESK. V lost 0 bases to trimming and J lost 7 bases; unmatched junction nucleotides: 1. This CDR3 region has 14 residues. The DNA of the CDR3 is TGTGCCAGCAGCCAAGATAGCGGGGTCGGGGAGCTGTTTTTT. As protein: CASSQDSGVGELFF.

This chain links TRBV5-1 with TRBJ1-1, with 8 positions matching TRBD1. Germline CDR1 SGHRS, CDR2 YFSETQ. This CDR3 spans 14 amino acids. Germline trimming cut 4 bases from V and 6 bases from J; bases unmatched to any gene: 8. DNA of the CDR3: TGCGCCAGCAGCATAATTGGACAGGGTTCTGAAGCTTTCTTT. Translation gives CASSIIGQGSEAFF.

The chain combines TRBV3-1 with TRBJ2-7; the match to TRBD1 covers 10 bases. The CDR3 runs 15 residues. Germline assignment: CDR1 LGHDT and CDR2 YNNKEL (reference sequence). The ends lost 1 base at V and 2 bases at J; junction bases unmatched: 2. CDR3 sequence: CASSQAGTGAYEQYF. CDR3 DNA sequence: TGTGCCAGCAGCCAAGCGGGGACAGGGGCCTACGAGCAGTACTTC.

The chain combines TRBV19 with TRBJ2-3, with D possibly TRBD1 on 7 matching bases. The ends were cut back, 6 bases at V and 9 bases at J, with 22 bases in the middle. CDR3 length: 15 amino acids. CDR1 is LNHDA and CDR2 is SQIVND in the germline V gene (reference sequence). The CDR3 DNA reads as TGTGCCAGTAGCCCACAGGGGACTGGCTTTGCCACGCAGTATTTT. It yields the protein CASSPQGTGFATQYF.

In its sample, this clonotype was seen a few times. The rearrangement links TRBV6-1 to TRBJ1-1; the D is unclear. In germline, CDR1 is MNHNS, CDR2 SASEGT. V shed 3 bases and J shed 4 bases, with 12 bases lying between them. This CDR3 has 14 amino acids. The CDR3 DNA sequence: TGTGCCAGCAGTGAGACTTGGGATGTCACTGAAGCTTTCTTT. Protein: CASSETWDVTEAFF.

As to this clonotype: This could be a read error, since a much larger clone is one nucleotide away. This chain joins TRBV2 and TRBJ1-6; 7 positions agree with TRBD1. The length of the CDR3 is 14 residues. In germline, CDR1 is SNHLY, CDR2 FYNNEI. Trimming cost V 11 bases and J 7 bases; bases outside gene matches: 11. The CDR3, as DNA: TGTGCCGGTGGAATCGGACAGGCGAATTCACCCCTCCACTTT. Translating gives CAGGIGQANSPLHF.

This clonotype showed up just a few times. The V gene is TRBV7-9, the J gene TRBJ1-5; the match to TRBD1 covers 10 bases. This CDR3 is 15 amino acids long. The ends lost 0 bases at V and 6 bases at J; junction bases unmatched: 2. Germline lookup yields CDR1 SEHNR and CDR2 FQNEAQ (reference sequence). CDR3 loop: CASSLAGTGAQPQHF. Here the CDR3 DNA reads TGTGCCAGCAGCTTAGCGGGGACAGGGGCTCAGCCCCAGCATTTT.

Only a few counts were recorded for this clonotype. The chain combines TRBV19 with TRBJ1-1; D perhaps matches TRBD1 (6 bases). V shed 4 bases and J shed 4 bases, with 13 bases lying between them. Germline values: CDR1 LNHDA, CDR2 SQIVND (reference sequence). This CDR3 region has 14 residues. The CDR3: CASSTAGVVTEAFF. CDR3 bases: TGTGCCAGTAGTACAGCAGGGGTGGTCACTGAAGCTTTCTTT.

This clonotype was found many times. The rearrangement links TRBV2 to TRBJ2-5; 7 bases fit TRBD1. Per the germline V gene, CDR1 is SNHLY and CDR2 is FYNNEI. This CDR3 has 15 amino acids. V was pared by 1 base and J by 5 bases, with 7 bases of the junction left unmatched. The CDR3 sequence: CASSEGQGRAETQYF. DNA of the CDR3: TGTGCCAGCAGTGAAGGACAGGGAAGGGCGGAGACCCAGTACTTC.

The sample holds many counts of this clonotype. The chain combines TRBV7-8 with TRBJ1-1; perhaps TRBD1 as D (6 bases). The CDR3 has 15 residues. The germline V gene has CDR1 SGHVS and CDR2 FQNEAQ. The V end lost 5 bases, the J end lost 0 bases, and 13 bases lay between the germline ends. The CDR3 reads CASSLRGGMNTEAFF. DNA for the CDR3: TGTGCCAGCAGCCTAAGGGGGGGTATGAACACTGAAGCTTTCTTT.

The rearrangement joins TRBV29-1 to TRBJ1-3, with 7 bases matching TRBD1. The V gene's germline CDR1 is SQVTM and CDR2 ANQGSEA. CDR3 length: 13 residues. V was pared by 6 bases and J by 0 bases, with 2 bases of the junction left unmatched. DNA for the CDR3: TGCAGCGTAGGGGACAGCTCTGGAAACACCATATATTTT. It yields the protein CSVGDSSGNTIYF.

This clonotype has ten or more counts. The rearrangement joins TRBV28 to TRBJ1-2, with D perhaps matching TRBD1 (5 bases). Germline values: CDR1 MDHEN, CDR2 SYDVKM. V lost 5 bases, J lost 4 bases, and 23 bases lay in between. The CDR3 consists of 17 residues. CDR3 region: CASSPHFGGSGGYGYTF. CDR3 nucleotides: TGTGCCAGCAGTCCTCACTTTGGGGGTAGTGGGGGCTATGGCTACACCTTC.

The chain employs TRBV28 and TRBJ2-2; no clear D gene. The V end lost 6 bases, the J end lost 8 bases, and 13 bases lay between the germline ends. CDR1 is MDHEN and CDR2 is SYDVKM in the germline V gene. The CDR3 length is 13 residues. CDR3 nucleotide sequence: TGTGCCAGCAGCGGCTTTAGCAGTGGGGAGCTGTTTTTT. Translating gives CASSGFSSGELFF. Based on the CDR3 plus reference TRBV28 and TRBJ2-2, the full variable domain is DVKVTQSSRYLVKRTGEKVFLECVQDMDHENMFWYRQDPGLGLRLIYFSYDVKMKEKGDIPEGYSVSREKKERFSLILESASTNQTSMYLCASSGFSSGELFFGEGSRLTVL.